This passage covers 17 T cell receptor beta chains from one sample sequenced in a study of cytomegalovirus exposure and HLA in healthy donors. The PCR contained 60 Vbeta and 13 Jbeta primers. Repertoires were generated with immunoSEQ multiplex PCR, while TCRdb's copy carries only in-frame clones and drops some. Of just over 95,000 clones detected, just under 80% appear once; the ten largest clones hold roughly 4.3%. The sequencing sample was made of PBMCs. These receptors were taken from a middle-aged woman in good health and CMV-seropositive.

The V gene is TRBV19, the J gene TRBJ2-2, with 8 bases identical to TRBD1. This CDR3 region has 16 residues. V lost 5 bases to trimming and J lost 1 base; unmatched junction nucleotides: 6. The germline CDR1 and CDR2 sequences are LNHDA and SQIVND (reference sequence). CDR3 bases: TGTGCCAGTAGTGGCCGAGGGACAGGGAACACCGGGGAGCTGTTTTTT. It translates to CASSGRGTGNTGELFF.

In DNA form, the CDR3 reads TGTGCCAGCAGCTTGGGACAGGGAGATGAAAAACTGTTTTTT. Its translation is CASSLGQGDEKLFF. This chain links TRBV7-9 with TRBJ1-4, with TRBD1 matching over 9 bases. This CDR3 has 14 amino acids. V shed 3 bases, J shed 6 bases, and the junction held 2 bases outside the gene matches. Per the germline V gene, CDR1 is SEHNR and CDR2 is FQNEAQ (reference sequence).

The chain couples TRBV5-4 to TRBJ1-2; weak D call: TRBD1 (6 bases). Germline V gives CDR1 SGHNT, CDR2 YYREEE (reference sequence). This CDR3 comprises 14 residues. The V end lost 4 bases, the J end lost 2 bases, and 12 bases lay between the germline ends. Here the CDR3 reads CASSPGGTNYGYTF. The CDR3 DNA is TGTGCCAGCAGCCCGGGGGGGACAAACTATGGCTACACCTTC.

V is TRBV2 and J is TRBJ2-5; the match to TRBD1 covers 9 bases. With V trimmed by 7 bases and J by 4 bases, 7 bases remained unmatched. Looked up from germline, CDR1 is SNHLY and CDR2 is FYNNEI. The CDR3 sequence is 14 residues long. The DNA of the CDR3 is TGTGCCAGCAAACCGGGACAGGGTGGAGAGACCCAGTACTTC. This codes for CASKPGQGGETQYF.

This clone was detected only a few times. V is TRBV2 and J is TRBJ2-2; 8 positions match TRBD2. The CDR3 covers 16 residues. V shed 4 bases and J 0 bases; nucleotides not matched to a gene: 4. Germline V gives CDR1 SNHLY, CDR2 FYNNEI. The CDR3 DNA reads TGTGCCAGCAGTGCAGCGGGAGCAACGAACACCGGGGAGCTGTTTTTT. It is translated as CASSAAGATNTGELFF.

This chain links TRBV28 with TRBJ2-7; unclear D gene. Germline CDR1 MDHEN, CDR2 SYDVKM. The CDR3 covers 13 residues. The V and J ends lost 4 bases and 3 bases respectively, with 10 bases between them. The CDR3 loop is CASSWFEDYEQYF. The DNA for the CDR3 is TGTGCCAGCAGTTGGTTTGAGGACTACGAGCAGTACTTC.

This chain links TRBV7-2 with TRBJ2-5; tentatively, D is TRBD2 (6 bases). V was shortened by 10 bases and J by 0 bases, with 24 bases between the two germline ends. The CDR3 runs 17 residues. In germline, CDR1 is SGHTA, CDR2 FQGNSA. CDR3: CAITRGWSSLNQETQYF. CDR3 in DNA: TGTGCCATAACCCGGGGGTGGTCTAGCCTAAACCAAGAGACCCAGTACTTC.

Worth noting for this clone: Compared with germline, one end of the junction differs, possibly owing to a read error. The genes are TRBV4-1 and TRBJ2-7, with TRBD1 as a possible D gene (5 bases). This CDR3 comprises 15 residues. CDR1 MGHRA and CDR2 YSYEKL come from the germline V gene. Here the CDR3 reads CASSQEGVGLYGQYF. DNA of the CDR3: TGCGCCAGCAGCCAAGAAGGGGTCGGCCTCTACGGGCAGTACTTC.

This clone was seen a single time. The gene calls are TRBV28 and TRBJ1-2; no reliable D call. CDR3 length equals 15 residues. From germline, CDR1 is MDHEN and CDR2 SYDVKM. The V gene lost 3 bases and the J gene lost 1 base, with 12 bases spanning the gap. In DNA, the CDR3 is TGTGCCAGCAGTTTTTCTGCCGGTGATAACTATGGCTACACCTTC. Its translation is CASSFSAGDNYGYTF.

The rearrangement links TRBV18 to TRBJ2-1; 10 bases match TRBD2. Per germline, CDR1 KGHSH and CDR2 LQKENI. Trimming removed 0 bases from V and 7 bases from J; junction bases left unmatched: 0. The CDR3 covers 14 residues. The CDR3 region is CASSPPTSGNEQFF. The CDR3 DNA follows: TGTGCCAGCTCACCACCGACTAGCGGGAATGAGCAGTTCTTC. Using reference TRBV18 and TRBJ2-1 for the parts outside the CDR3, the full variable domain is NAGVMQNPRHLVRRRGQEARLRCSPMKGHSHVYWYRQLPEEGLKFMVYLQKENIIDESGMPKERFSAEFPKEGPSILRIQQVVRGDSAAYFCASSPPTSGNEQFFGPGTRLTVL.

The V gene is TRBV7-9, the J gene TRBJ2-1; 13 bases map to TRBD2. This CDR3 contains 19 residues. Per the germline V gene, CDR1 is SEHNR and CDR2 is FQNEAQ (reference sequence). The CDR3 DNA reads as TGTGCAGCGTCGGGACAGGGTGGACTAGCGGGAGTTATCGACAATGAGCAGTTCTTC. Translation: CAASGQGGLAGVIDNEQFF.

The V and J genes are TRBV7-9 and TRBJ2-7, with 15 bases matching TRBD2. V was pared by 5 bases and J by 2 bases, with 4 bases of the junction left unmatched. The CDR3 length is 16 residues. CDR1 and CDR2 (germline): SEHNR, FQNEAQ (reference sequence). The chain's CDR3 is CASSPRTSGRAYEQYF. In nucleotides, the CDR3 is TGTGCCAGCAGCCCCAGGACTAGCGGGAGGGCCTACGAGCAGTACTTC.

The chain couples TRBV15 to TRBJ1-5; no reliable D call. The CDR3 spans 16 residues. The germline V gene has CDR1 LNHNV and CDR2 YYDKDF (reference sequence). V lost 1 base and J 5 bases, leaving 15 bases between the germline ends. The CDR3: CATSRVGLGIDQPQHF. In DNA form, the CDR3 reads TGTGCCACCAGCAGAGTTGGGCTCGGGATCGATCAGCCCCAGCATTTT. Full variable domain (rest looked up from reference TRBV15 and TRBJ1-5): DAMVIQNPRYQVTQFGKPVTLSCSQTLNHNVMYWYQQKSSQAPKLLFHYYDKDFNNEADTPDNFQSRRPNTSFCFLDIRSPGLGDTAMYLCATSRVGLGIDQPQHFGDGTRLSIL.

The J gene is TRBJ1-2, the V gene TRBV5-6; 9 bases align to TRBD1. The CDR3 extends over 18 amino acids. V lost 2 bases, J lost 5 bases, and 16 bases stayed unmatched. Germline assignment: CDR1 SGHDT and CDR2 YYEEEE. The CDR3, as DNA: TGTGCCAGCAGCTTAATCTCGGACAGGGGCGCGGGAAAATATGGCTACACCTTC. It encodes CASSLISDRGAGKYGYTF.

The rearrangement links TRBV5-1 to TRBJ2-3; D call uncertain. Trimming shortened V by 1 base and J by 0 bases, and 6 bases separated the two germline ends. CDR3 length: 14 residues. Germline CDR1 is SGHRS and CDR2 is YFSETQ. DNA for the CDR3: TGCGCCAGCAGCTTGTGGCAGAGCACAGATACGCAGTATTTT. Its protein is CASSLWQSTDTQYF.

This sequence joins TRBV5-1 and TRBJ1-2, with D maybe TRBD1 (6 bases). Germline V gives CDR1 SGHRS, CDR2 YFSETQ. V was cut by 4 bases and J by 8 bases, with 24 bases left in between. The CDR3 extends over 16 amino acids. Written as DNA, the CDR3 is TGCGCCAGCAGCCTCTGGGAGGGGGTCCCCCTAGGAGGCTACACCTTC. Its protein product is CASSLWEGVPLGGYTF.

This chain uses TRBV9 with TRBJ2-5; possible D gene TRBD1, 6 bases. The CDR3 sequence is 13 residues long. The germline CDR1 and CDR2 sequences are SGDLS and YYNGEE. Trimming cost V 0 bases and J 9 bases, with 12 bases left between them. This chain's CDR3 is CASSVEQGQAQYF. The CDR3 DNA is TGTGCCAGCAGCGTAGAACAGGGCCAGGCCCAGTACTTC.